This TCR beta chain was recovered during a study of blood T cell repertoires in COVID-19. Study-level information: Researchers got acute and convalescent COVID-19 samples from the United States, Italy and Spain. PBMCs, B-cell-depleted T cells, or T cells were the source of the cDNA or gDNA that made up the material.

Under the authors' procedure: Amplification of reference gene primers provided the estimated nucleated cell counts. Clones were read by immunoSEQ multiplex PCR, and TCRdb kept only the in-frame ones, dropping some. V and J calls plus clone size are reproduced from that table; the DNA served to infer D and trimming. Counted here are about 82,000 clones, more than 75% occurring once; the ten biggest clones make up less than 9%. Per germline, CDR1 WNHNN and CDR2 SYGVQD (reference sequence). The CDR3 has 15 residues. V was shortened by 3 bases and J by 3 bases, with 14 bases between the two germline ends.

The sequence was collected from a man aged 45-65 years with active or convalescent COVID-19. Material: peripheral blood. The chain links TRBV10-1 to TRBJ2-5; possible D gene TRBD2, 6 bases. The CDR3 nucleotides are TGCGCCAGCAGTGATGGATCGGCGGGAAAAGAGACCCAGTACTTC. It encodes CASSDGSAGKETQYF.